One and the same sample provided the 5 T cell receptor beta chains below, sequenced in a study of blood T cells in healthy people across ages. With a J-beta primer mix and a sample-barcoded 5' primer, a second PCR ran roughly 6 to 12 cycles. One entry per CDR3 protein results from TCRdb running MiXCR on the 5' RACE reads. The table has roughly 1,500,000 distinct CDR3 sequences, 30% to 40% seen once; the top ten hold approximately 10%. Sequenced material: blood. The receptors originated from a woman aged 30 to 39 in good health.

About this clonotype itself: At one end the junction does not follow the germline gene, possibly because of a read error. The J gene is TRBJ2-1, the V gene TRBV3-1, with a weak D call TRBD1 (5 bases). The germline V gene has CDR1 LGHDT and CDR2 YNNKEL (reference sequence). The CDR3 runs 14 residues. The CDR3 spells CASSQQGTYNERFF. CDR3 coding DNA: TGTGCCAGCAGCCAACAGGGCACCTACAATGAGCGGTTCTTC.

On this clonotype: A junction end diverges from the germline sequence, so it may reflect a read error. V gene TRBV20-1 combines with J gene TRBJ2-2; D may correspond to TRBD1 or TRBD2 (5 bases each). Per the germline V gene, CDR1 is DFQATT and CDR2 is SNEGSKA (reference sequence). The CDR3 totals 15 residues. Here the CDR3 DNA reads TGCAGTGCTAGAGACAGGGTTCCTGCGTCCGGGGAGCAGTTTTTT. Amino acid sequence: CSARDRVPASGEQFF.

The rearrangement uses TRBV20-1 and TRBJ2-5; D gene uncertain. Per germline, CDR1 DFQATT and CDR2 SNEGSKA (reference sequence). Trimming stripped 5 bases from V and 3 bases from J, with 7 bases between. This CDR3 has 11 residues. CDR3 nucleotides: TGCAGTGCTCTAACCGAAGAGACCCAGTACTTC. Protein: CSALTEETQYF.

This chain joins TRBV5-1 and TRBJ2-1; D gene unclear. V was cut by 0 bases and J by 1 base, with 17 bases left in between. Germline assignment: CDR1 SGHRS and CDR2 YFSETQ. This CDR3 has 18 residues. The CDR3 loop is CASSLVPPDGVSYNEQFF. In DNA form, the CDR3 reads TGCGCCAGCAGCTTGGTCCCCCCCGACGGCGTTTCCTACAATGAGCAGTTCTTC.

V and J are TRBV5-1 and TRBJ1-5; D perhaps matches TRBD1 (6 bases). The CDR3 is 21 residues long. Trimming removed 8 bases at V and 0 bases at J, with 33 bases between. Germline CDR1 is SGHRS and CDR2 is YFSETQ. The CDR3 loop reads CARDDHLSRLSDRNSNQPQHF. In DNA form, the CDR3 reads TGCGCCAGGGATGATCACCTATCGCGACTCTCGGACAGAAATAGCAATCAGCCCCAGCATTTT.